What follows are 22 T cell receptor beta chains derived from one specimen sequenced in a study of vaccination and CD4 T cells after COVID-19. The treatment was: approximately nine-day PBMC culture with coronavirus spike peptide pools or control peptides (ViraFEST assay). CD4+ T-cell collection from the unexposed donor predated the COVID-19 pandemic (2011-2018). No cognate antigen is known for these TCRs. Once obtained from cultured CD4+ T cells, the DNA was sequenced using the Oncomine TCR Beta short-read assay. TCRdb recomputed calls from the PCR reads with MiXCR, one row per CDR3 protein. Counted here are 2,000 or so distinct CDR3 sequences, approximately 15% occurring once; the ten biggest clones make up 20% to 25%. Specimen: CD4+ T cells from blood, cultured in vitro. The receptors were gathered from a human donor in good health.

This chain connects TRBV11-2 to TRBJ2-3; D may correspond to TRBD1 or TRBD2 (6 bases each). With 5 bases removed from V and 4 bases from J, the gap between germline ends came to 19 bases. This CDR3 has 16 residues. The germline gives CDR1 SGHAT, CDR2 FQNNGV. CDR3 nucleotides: TGTGCCAGCAGCGCAACTCGGGGGCCTCCCGCAGATACGCAGTATTTT. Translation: CASSATRGPPADTQYF.

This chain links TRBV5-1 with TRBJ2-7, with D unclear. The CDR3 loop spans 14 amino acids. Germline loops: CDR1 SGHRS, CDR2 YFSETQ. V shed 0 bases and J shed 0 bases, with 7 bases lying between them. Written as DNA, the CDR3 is TGCGCCAGCAGCTTGGGATTGAGCTCCTACGAGCAGTACTTC. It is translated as CASSLGLSSYEQYF.

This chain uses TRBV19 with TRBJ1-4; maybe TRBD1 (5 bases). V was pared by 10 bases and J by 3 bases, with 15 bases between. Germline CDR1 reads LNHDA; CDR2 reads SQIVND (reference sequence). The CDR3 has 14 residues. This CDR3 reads CATKGEWANEKLFF. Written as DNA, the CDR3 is TGTGCCACCAAAGGGGAATGGGCTAATGAAAAACTGTTTTTT.

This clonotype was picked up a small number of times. CDR3 sequence reads: CSVEDGLAPDTQYF. The CDR3 DNA follows: TGCAGCGTTGAAGATGGACTAGCGCCAGATACGCAGTATTTT. The V call is TRBV29-1, the J call TRBJ2-3; 9 positions match TRBD2. Trimming cost V 0 bases and J 4 bases; bases outside gene matches: 2. The germline CDR1 and CDR2 sequences are SQVTM and ANQGSEA. This CDR3 contains 14 residues.

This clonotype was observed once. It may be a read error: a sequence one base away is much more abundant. Written as DNA, the CDR3 is TGTGCCAGCAGGATAGGATGCGACTCCTACGAGCAGTACTTC. Its translation is CASRIGCDSYEQYF. The chain recombines TRBV6-1 with TRBJ2-7; no reliable D call. This CDR3 spans 14 amino acids. The V and J ends lost 6 bases and 0 bases respectively, with 12 bases between them. Per germline, CDR1 MNHNS and CDR2 SASEGT.

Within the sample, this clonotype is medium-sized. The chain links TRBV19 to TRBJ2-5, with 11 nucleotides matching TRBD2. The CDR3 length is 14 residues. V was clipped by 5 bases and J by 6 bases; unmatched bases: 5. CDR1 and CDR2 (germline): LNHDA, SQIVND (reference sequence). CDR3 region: CASSAQTSGKTQYF. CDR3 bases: TGTGCCAGTAGTGCGCAGACTAGCGGGAAGACCCAGTACTTC.

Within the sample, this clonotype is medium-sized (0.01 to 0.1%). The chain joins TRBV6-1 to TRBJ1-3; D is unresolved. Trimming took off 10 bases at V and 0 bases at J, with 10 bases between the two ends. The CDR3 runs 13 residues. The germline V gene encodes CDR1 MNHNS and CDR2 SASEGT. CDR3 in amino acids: CATQRSSGNTIYF. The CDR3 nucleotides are TGTGCCACCCAGAGGAGCTCTGGAAACACCATATATTTT.

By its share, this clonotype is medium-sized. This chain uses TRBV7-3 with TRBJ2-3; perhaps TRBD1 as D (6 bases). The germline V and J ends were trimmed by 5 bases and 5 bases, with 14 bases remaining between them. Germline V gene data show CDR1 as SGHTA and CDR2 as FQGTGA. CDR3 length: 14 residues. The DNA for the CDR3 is TGTGCCAGCAGCCCTAGGGGGAGTCAAGATACGCAGTATTTT. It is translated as CASSPRGSQDTQYF.

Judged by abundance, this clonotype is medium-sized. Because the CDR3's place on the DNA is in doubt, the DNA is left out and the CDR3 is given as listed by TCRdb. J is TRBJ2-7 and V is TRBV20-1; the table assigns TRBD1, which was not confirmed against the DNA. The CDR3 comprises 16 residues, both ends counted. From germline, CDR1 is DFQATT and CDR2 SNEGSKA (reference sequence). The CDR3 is CSARDWSGRAPYEQYF.

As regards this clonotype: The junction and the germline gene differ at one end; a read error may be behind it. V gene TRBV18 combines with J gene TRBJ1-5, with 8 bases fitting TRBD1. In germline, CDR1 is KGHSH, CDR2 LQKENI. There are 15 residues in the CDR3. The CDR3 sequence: CAGSPGGTGNQPQHF. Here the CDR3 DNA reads TGTGCCGGCTCACCAGGCGGGACAGGTAATCAGCCCCAGCATTTT. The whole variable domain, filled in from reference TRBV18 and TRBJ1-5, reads NAGVMQNPRHLVRRRGQEARLRCSPMKGHSHVYWYRQLPEEGLKFMVYLQKENIIDESGMPKERFSAEFPKEGPSILRIQQVVRGDSAAYFCAGSPGGTGNQPQHFGDGTRLSIL.

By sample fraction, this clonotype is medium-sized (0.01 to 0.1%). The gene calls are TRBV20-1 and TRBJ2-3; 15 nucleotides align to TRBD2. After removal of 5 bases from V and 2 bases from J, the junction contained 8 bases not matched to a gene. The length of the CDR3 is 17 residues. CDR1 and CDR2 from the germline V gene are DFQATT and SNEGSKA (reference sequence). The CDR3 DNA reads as TGCAGTGCTTACGGGACTAGCGGGAGGCATCTCACAGATACGCAGTATTTT. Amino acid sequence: CSAYGTSGRHLTDTQYF.

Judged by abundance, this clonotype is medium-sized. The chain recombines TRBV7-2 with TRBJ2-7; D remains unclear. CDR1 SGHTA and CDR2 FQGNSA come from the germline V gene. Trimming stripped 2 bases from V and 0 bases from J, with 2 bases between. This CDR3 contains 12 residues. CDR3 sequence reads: CASSLTSYEQYF. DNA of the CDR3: TGTGCCAGCAGCTTAACCTCCTACGAGCAGTACTTC.

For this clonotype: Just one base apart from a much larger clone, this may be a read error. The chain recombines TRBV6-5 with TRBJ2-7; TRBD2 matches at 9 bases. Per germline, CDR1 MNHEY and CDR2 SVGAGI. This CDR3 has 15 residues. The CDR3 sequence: CASSYTSGLSYERYF. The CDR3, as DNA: TGTGCCAGCAGTTACACTAGCGGGCTAAGCTACGAGCGGTACTTC.

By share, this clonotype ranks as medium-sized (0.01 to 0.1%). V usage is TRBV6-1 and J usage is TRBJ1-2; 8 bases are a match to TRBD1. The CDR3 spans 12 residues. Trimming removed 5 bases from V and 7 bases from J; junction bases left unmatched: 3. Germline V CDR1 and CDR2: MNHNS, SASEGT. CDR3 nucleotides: TGTGCCAGCAGTCCGACAGGGGCTGGCTACACCTTC. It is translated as CASSPTGAGYTF.

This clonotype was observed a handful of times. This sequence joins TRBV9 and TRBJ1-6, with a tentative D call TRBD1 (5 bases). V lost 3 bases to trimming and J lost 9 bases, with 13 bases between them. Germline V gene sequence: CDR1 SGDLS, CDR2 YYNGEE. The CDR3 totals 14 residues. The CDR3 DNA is TGTGCCAGCAGCGCCGGGACTGCCAGTTCACCCCTCCACTTT. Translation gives CASSAGTASSPLHF. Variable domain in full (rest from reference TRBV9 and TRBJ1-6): DSGVTQTPKHLITATGQRVTLRCSPRSGDLSVYWYQQSLDQGLQFLIQYYNGEERAKGNILERFSAQQFPDLHSELNLSSLELGDSALYFCASSAGTASSPLHFGNGTRLTVT.

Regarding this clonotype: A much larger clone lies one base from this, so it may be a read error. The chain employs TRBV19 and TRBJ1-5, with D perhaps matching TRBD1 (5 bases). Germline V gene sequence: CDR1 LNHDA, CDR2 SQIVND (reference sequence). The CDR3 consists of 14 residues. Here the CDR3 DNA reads TGTGCCAGTAGGGGGGAGAGCGGAGATCAGTCCCAGCATTTT. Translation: CASRGESGDQSQHF.

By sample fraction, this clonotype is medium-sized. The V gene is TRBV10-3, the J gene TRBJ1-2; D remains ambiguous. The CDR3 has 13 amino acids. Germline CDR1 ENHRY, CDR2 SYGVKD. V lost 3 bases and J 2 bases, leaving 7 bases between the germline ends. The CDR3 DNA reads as TGTGCCATCAGTGAAGGTCAAAACTATGGCTACACCTTC. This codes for CAISEGQNYGYTF.

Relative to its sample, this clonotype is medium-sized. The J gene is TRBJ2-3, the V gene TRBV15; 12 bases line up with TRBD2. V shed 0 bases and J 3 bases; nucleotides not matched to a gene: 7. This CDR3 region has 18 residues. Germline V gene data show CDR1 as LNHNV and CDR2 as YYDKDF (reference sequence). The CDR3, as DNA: TGTGCCACCAGCAGAGATTTAGGACTAGCGGGAACTACAGATACGCAGTATTTT. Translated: CATSRDLGLAGTTDTQYF.

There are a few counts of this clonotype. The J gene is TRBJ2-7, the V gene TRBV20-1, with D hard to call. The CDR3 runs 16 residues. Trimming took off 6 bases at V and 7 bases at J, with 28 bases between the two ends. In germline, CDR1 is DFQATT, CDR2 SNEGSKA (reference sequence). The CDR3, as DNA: TGCAGTGCAGAGCCCCTGGGGATAGAACCCCAAGGGGAGCAGTACTTC. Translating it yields CSAEPLGIEPQGEQYF.

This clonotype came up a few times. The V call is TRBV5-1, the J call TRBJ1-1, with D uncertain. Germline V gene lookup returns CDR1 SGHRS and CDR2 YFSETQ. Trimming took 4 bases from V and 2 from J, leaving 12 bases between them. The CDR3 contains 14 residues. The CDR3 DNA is TGCGCCAGCAGCCCCACGAATCCAAACACTGAAGCTTTCTTT. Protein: CASSPTNPNTEAFF.

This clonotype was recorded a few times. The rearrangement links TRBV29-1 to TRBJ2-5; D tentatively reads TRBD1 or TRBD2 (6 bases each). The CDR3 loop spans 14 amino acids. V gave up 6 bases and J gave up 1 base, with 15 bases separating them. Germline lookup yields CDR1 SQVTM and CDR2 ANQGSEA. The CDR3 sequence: CSVTRRGPQETQYF. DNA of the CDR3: TGCAGCGTCACACGACGGGGGCCCCAAGAGACCCAGTACTTC. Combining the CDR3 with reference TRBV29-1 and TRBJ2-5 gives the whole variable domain SAVISQKPSRDICQRGTSLTIQCQVDSQVTMMFWYRQQPGQSLTLIATANQGSEATYESGFVIDKFPISRPNLTFSTLTVSNMSPEDSSIYLCSVTRRGPQETQYFGPGTRLLVL.

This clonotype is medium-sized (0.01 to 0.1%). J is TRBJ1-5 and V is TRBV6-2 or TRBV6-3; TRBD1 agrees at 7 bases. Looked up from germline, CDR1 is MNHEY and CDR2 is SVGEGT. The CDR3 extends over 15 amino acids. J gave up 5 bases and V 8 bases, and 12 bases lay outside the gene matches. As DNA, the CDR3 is TGTGCCAGCTCCCATGGGAACAGGGGATATCAGCCCCAGCATTTT. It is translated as CASSHGNRGYQPQHF.